The 7 T cell receptor beta chains listed next were all sequenced from one sample in a study of molecular identifiers for immune sequencing clone quantification (dated by TCRdb to 2017 to 2018). Receptor libraries were prepared by PCR. TCRdb records NextSeq 500 as the sequencer. The public reads were quality trimmed at Q25 with fastp and then assembled into clones with MiXCR by TCRdb, keeping productive beta chains. For every CDR3 protein sequence, its rows merge into one entry that carries the most common genes and DNA. The sample contains tens of thousands of distinct CDR3 sequences, 20% to 30% of them found a single time. 0.78% of the sample comes from the top ten. The sample comprised naive CD8+ T cells from blood, with Jurkat cell RNA spiked in. The cell subset or site label, as the study defines it: FACS-sorted CD8+CD4-CCR7+CD45RA+ naive T cells. These receptors were taken from a human donor in good health. Some libraries in this study had Jurkat cell RNA spiked in.

The chain carries TRBV28 and TRBJ1-2, with 8 bases identical to TRBD1. Germline CDR1 reads MDHEN; CDR2 reads SYDVKM. With 11 bases clipped from V and 4 bases from J, the junction kept 9 bases outside the gene matches. The CDR3 has 13 amino acids. Written as DNA, the CDR3 is TGTGCCGCTAGGGACAGGACCGTCTATGGCTACACCTTC. It codes for CAARDRTVYGYTF.

This clonotype was detected only a few times. The chain carries TRBV7-9 and TRBJ2-1, with 12 bases lining up with TRBD2. This CDR3 has 17 residues. The V and J ends lost 4 bases and 7 bases, in that order; junction bases with no gene match: 11. Germline V lookup: CDR1 SEHNR, CDR2 FQNEAQ (reference sequence). CDR3 DNA sequence: TGTGCCAGCAGCTCACGACTAGCGGGAGTGACGGGGAATGAGCAGTTCTTC. Translating gives CASSSRLAGVTGNEQFF.

This clonotype was counted a few times. The chain links TRBV11-2 to TRBJ1-2; D call uncertain. Trimming cost V 2 bases and J 0 bases, with 13 bases left between them. CDR3 length: 16 residues. Germline V gene sequence: CDR1 SGHAT, CDR2 FQNNGV. The CDR3 region is CASSLPGEGANYGYTF. CDR3 in DNA: TGTGCCAGCAGCTTACCTGGGGAAGGTGCTAACTATGGCTACACCTTC.

This clonotype was found many times. The limits of the CDR3 on the DNA are not certain, so only TCRdb's listed CDR3 is given. The rearrangement links TRBV27 to TRBJ1-5. Per germline, CDR1 MNHEY and CDR2 SMNVEV (reference sequence). The CDR3 totals 16 residues, both ends included. The CDR3: CASSLSVGPGNQPQHF.

This clonotype occurred once. The chain is built from TRBV19 and TRBJ1-1; the D gene is possibly TRBD1 (5 bases). CDR3 length: 14 amino acids. The V and J ends lost 3 bases and 1 base respectively, with 9 bases between them. Germline V gives CDR1 LNHDA, CDR2 SQIVND (reference sequence). CDR3 DNA: TGTGCCAGTAGTATTGGGGGTTCGAACACTGAAGCTTTCTTT. Translated, it gives CASSIGGSNTEAFF.

This clonotype was detected a few times. The gene calls are TRBV7-9 and TRBJ2-1; D not resolved. The CDR3 length is 13 residues. Germline CDR1 and CDR2: SEHNR and FQNEAQ (reference sequence). The V end lost 5 bases, the J end lost 5 bases, and 10 bases lay between the germline ends. CDR3 amino acids: CASSVRDNNEQFF. In DNA form, the CDR3 reads TGTGCCAGCAGCGTTCGTGATAACAATGAGCAGTTCTTC.

This clonotype was seen a few times. J is TRBJ2-3 and V is TRBV30, with 7 bases that match TRBD1. The CDR3 has 14 residues. Losses at the gene ends were 3 bases for V and 0 bases for J; bases not matched to a gene: 3. Germline V gene sequence: CDR1 GTSNPN, CDR2 SVGIG (reference sequence). In nucleotides, the CDR3 is TGTGCCTGGAGGCGGACAGGAAGCACAGATACGCAGTATTTT. This sequence encodes CAWRRTGSTDTQYF.